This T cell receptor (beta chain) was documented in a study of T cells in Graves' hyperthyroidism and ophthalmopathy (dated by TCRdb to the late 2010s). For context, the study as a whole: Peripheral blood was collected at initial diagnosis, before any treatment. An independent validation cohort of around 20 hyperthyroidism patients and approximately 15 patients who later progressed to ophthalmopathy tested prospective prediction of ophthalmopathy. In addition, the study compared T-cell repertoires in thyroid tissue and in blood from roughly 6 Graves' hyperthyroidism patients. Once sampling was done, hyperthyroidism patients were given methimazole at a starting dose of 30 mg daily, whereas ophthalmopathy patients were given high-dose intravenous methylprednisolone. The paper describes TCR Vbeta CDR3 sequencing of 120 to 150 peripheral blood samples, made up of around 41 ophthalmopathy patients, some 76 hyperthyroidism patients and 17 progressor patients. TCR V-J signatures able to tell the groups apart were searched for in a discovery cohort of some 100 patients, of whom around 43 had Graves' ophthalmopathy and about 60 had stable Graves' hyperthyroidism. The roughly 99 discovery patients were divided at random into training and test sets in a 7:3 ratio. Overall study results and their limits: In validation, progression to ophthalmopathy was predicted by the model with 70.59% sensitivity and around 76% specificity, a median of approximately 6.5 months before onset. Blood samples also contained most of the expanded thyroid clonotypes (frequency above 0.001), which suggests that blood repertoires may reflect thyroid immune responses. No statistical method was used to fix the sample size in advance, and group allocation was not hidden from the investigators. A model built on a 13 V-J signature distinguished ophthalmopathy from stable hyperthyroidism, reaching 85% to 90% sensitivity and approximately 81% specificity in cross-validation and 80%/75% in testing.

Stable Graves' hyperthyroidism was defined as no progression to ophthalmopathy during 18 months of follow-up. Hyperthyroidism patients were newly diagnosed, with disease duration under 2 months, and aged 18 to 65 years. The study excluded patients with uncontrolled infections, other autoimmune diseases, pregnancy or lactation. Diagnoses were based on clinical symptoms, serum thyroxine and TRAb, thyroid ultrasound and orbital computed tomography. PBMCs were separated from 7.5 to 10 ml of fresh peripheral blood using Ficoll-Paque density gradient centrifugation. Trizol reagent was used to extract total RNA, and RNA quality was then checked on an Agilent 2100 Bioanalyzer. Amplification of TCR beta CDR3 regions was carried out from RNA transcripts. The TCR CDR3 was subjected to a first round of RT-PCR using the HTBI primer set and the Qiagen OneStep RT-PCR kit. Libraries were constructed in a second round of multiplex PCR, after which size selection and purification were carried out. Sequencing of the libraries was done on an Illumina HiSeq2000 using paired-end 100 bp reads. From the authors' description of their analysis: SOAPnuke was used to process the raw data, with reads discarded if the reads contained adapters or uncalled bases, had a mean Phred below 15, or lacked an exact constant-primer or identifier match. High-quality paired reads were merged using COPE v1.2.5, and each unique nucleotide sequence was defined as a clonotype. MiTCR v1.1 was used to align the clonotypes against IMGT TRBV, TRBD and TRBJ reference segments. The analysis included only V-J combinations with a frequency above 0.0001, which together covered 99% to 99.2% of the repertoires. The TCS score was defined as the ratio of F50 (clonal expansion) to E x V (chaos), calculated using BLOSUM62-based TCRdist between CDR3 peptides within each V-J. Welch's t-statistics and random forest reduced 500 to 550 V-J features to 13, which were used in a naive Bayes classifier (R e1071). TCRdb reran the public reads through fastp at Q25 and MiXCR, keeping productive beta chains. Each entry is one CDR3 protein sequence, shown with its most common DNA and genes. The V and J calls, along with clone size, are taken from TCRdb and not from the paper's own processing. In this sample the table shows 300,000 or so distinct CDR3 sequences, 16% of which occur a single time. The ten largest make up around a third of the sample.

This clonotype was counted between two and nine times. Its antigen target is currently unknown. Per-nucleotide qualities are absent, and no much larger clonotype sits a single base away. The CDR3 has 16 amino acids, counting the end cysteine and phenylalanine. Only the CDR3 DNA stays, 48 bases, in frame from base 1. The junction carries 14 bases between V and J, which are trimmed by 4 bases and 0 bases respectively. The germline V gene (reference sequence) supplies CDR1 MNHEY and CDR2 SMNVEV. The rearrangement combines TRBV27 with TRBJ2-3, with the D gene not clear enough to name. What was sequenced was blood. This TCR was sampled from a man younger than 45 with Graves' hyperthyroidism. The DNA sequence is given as TGTGCCAGCAGTTACTCGGACCTCGCTAGCACAGATACGCAGTATTTT. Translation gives CASSYSDLASTDTQYF.